The 29 T cell receptor beta chains given below trace back to one sample, sequenced in a study of CD8+ T cells in alopecia areata. Treatment reported: oral pan-JAK inhibitor, 5-10 mg twice daily. Isolated RNA was reverse transcribed into cDNA used as the sequencing template. Data came from immunoSEQ multiplex PCR; TCRdb stores just in-frame clones and leaves some out. The table lists about 160,000 clones, roughly 65% of them singletons, with approximately 0.91% in the top ten. Sequencing was performed on CD4+ T cells sorted from blood, taken at week 4, from a patient treated with tofacitinib. These receptors were obtained from a human donor with alopecia areata.

The chain is built from TRBV5-4 and TRBJ2-1; 14 positions agree with TRBD2. Germline V CDR1 and CDR2: SGHNT, YYREEE (reference sequence). This CDR3 has 15 residues. Losses at the gene ends were 4 bases for V and 14 bases for J; bases not matched to a gene: 11. CDR3 in amino acids: CASSPRRLAGGREFF. The CDR3 DNA is TGTGCCAGCAGCCCCCGGAGACTAGCGGGGGGGCGCGAGTTCTTC.

This clone was counted a single time. The V call is TRBV4-3, the J call TRBJ2-6; possible D gene TRBD1, 5 bases. CDR1 LGHNA and CDR2 YSLEER come from the germline V gene. This CDR3 region has 15 residues. The ends were cut back, 3 bases at V and 2 bases at J, with 8 bases in the middle. The CDR3 region is CASSHEGAGANVLTF. The CDR3 nucleotides read TGCGCCAGCAGCCACGAAGGGGCTGGGGCCAACGTCCTGACTTTC.

The V call is TRBV5-1, the J call TRBJ2-7; 7 bases agree with TRBD1. The CDR3 is 14 residues long. Germline trimming cut 3 bases from V and 2 bases from J; bases unmatched to any gene: 5. CDR1 and CDR2 (germline): SGHRS, YFSETQ. The CDR3 sequence: CASSSGQLTYEQYF. CDR3 DNA sequence: TGCGCCAGCAGCTCGGGACAGCTAACCTACGAGCAGTACTTC.

The V gene is TRBV20-1, the J gene TRBJ1-1; D is uncertain. The V end was cut by 3 bases, the J end by 6 bases, with 8 bases between. Germline values: CDR1 DFQATT, CDR2 SNEGSKA (reference sequence). This CDR3 region has 11 residues. The CDR3 DNA follows: TGCAGTGCTAGTAACAGAGCTGAAGCTTTCTTT. Amino acids: CSASNRAEAFF.

The table lists this clone with a count of one. The chain combines TRBV6-5 with TRBJ2-2; 7 bases line up with TRBD2. The CDR3 length is 12 residues. In germline, CDR1 is MNHEY, CDR2 SVGAGI. The V segment lost 6 bases and the J segment 13 bases; nucleotides outside the gene matches: 8. CDR3 sequence reads: CASSPPGGRLFF. The CDR3 DNA reads TGTGCCAGCAGCCCCCCGGGGGGACGGCTGTTTTTT.

In its sample, this clone was seen a few times. A read error may account for a junction end that differs from germline. The rearrangement links TRBV28 to TRBJ1-3; 8 nucleotides match TRBD1. Germline assignment: CDR1 MDHEN and CDR2 SYDVKM. CDR3 length equals 12 residues. The CDR3 spells CASSFRGRGLDF. DNA for the CDR3: TGTGCCAGCAGTTTTCGAGGCAGGGGGCTGGATTTT.

This chain uses TRBV5-1 with TRBJ1-1, with D perhaps TRBD1 (5 bases). Germline V gene lookup returns CDR1 SGHRS and CDR2 YFSETQ. Trimming removed 2 bases at V and 0 bases at J, with 11 bases between. The CDR3 is 15 residues long. CDR3 sequence (DNA): TGCGCCAGCAGCTTCGGGACCTCGATGAACACTGAAGCTTTCTTT. Translation gives CASSFGTSMNTEAFF.

The chain couples TRBV7-9 to TRBJ2-1; 8 bases are a match to TRBD1. V was pared by 5 bases and J by 8 bases, with 14 bases of the junction left unmatched. Germline V CDR1 and CDR2: SEHNR, FQNEAQ (reference sequence). This CDR3 contains 16 residues. The CDR3 DNA reads as TGTGCCAGCAGCGGTAACCCCGCACAGGGGGGATATGAGCAGTTCTTC. Its translation: CASSGNPAQGGYEQFF. The complete variable domain, with remaining parts taken from reference TRBV7-9 and TRBJ2-1, reads DTGVSQNPRHKITKRGQNVTFRCDPISEHNRLYWYRQTLGQGPEFLTYFQNEAQLEKSRLLSDRFSAERPKGSFSTLEIQRTEQGDSAMYLCASSGNPAQGGYEQFFGPGTRLTVL.

This clone has only a few counts. This chain uses TRBV30 with TRBJ1-2, with D unclear. The CDR3 sequence is 13 residues long. Germline V gene sequence: CDR1 GTSNPN, CDR2 SVGIG (reference sequence). V shed 3 bases and J shed 6 bases, with 14 bases lying between them. The CDR3 DNA is TGTGCCTGGAGCGCTAGGACTGATGATGGCTACACCTTC. Amino acid sequence: CAWSARTDDGYTF.

V is TRBV30 and J is TRBJ2-7; perhaps TRBD1 as D (5 bases). The CDR3 covers 13 residues. Germline CDR1 GTSNPN, CDR2 SVGIG (reference sequence). V lost 6 bases, J lost 6 bases, and 18 bases lay in between. DNA for the CDR3: TGTGCCTGTACGCAGGGTAGCTCCGGCGAGCAGTACTTC. Amino acid sequence: CACTQGSSGEQYF.

The rearrangement links TRBV29-1 to TRBJ2-7; 7 bases are a match to TRBD1. The CDR3 is made up of 12 amino acids. From germline, CDR1 is SQVTM and CDR2 ANQGSEA. V lost 5 bases and J lost 3; bases outside the gene matches: 4. The CDR3 DNA follows: TGCAGCGTTCGACAGGGTTACTACGAGCAGTACTTC. Translated, it gives CSVRQGYYEQYF.

The V call is TRBV7-9, the J call TRBJ1-5; D possibly corresponds to TRBD1 (6 bases). There are 15 residues in the CDR3. Trimming removed 2 bases from V and 3 bases from J, with 11 bases in between. Germline CDR1 reads SEHNR; CDR2 reads FQNEAQ (reference sequence). This CDR3 is CASSLTGNVNQPQHF. In nucleotides, the CDR3 is TGTGCCAGCAGCTTAACAGGGAATGTCAATCAGCCCCAGCATTTT. The full variable domain, with the rest looked up from reference TRBV7-9 and TRBJ1-5, is DTGVSQNPRHKITKRGQNVTFRCDPISEHNRLYWYRQTLGQGPEFLTYFQNEAQLEKSRLLSDRFSAERPKGSFSTLEIQRTEQGDSAMYLCASSLTGNVNQPQHFGDGTRLSIL.

The chain has TRBV30 and TRBJ2-7; D uncertain. V was pared by 2 bases and J by 3 bases, with 11 bases between. CDR3 length: 13 amino acids. Germline V CDR1 and CDR2: GTSNPN, SVGIG (reference sequence). This CDR3 is CAWSPGFLYEQYF. CDR3 bases: TGTGCCTGGAGTCCGGGTTTTCTCTACGAGCAGTACTTC.

Only one count was recorded for this clone. V gene TRBV30 combines with J gene TRBJ1-1; D possibly corresponds to TRBD1 (6 bases). The CDR3 extends over 14 amino acids. V was clipped by 2 bases and J by 1 base, with 11 bases between them. Germline assignment: CDR1 GTSNPN and CDR2 SVGIG (reference sequence). As DNA, the CDR3 is TGTGCCTGGAGTCGCAACAGGGAGAACACTGAAGCTTTCTTT. Amino acid sequence: CAWSRNRENTEAFF.

The gene calls are TRBV7-2 and TRBJ1-6, with D uncertain. The CDR3 runs to 12 residues. Germline CDR1 reads SGHTA; CDR2 reads FQGNSA. V was trimmed by 2 bases and J by 11 bases, leaving 7 bases between them. The CDR3 is CASSLRGAPLHF. The CDR3 DNA is TGTGCCAGCAGCTTAAGAGGAGCACCCCTCCACTTT.

The chain links TRBV4-3 to TRBJ2-6; D gene unclear. Per the germline V gene, CDR1 is LGHNA and CDR2 is YSLEER. The CDR3 consists of 14 residues. V dropped 1 base and J dropped 5 bases, with 6 bases sitting between them. The CDR3 loop reads CASSQVSWANVLTF. Here the CDR3 DNA reads TGCGCCAGCAGCCAAGTTTCCTGGGCCAACGTCCTGACTTTC.

A remark on this clone: This specimen includes other DNA sequences encoding the same CDR3. V gene TRBV29-1 combines with J gene TRBJ2-5; D perhaps matches TRBD1 (6 bases). Germline V gene data show CDR1 as SQVTM and CDR2 as ANQGSEA. The ends were cut back, 7 bases at V and 4 bases at J, with 7 bases in the middle. The length of the CDR3 is 10 residues. The CDR3 nucleotides read TGCAGCGGAGGGGGAGAGACCCAGTACTTC. The encoded protein is CSGGGETQYF.

V is TRBV29-1 and J is TRBJ1-1, with 7 bases that match TRBD1. J gave up 0 bases and V 7 bases, and 8 bases lay outside the gene matches. The CDR3 has 14 amino acids. CDR1 SQVTM and CDR2 ANQGSEA come from the germline V gene. CDR3 amino acids: CSARGGGMNTEAFF. The DNA of the CDR3 is TGCAGCGCCAGGGGGGGAGGCATGAACACTGAAGCTTTCTTT.

The rearrangement joins TRBV27 to TRBJ2-5; TRBD2 matches 9 bases. CDR3 length: 14 residues. Germline V gene data show CDR1 as MNHEY and CDR2 as SMNVEV (reference sequence). Unmatched junction bases numbered 5, after V lost 4 bases and J lost 5 bases. CDR3 amino acids: CASSSRLAAETQYF. CDR3 sequence (DNA): TGTGCCAGCAGTTCGAGACTAGCGGCGGAGACCCAGTACTTC.

This chain joins TRBV2 and TRBJ1-2, with D unclear. Trimming shortened V by 3 bases and J by 1 base, and 6 bases separated the two germline ends. Germline-derived CDR1 and CDR2 are SNHLY and FYNNEI. The CDR3 spans 13 residues. Written as DNA, the CDR3 is TGTGCCAGCAGTGAGGTCGTTAACTATGGCTACACCTTC. Translated, it gives CASSEVVNYGYTF.

This chain uses TRBV5-1 with TRBJ2-2; 9 nucleotides line up with TRBD1. This CDR3 is built from 15 residues. Germline V gene data show CDR1 as SGHRS and CDR2 as YFSETQ. The V and J ends lost 4 bases and 4 bases, in that order; junction bases with no gene match: 5. In nucleotides, the CDR3 is TGCGCCAGCAGCAGGGACAGGGTCGGCACCGGGGAGCTGTTTTTT. Translating gives CASSRDRVGTGELFF. Variable domain in full (rest from reference TRBV5-1 and TRBJ2-2): KAGVTQTPRYLIKTRGQQVTLSCSPISGHRSVSWYQQTPGQGLQFLFEYFSETQRNKGNFPGRFSGRQFSNSRSEMNVSTLELGDSALYLCASSRDRVGTGELFFGEGSRLTVL.

J is TRBJ1-5 and V is TRBV30; maybe TRBD1 (5 bases). CDR1 and CDR2 from the germline V gene are GTSNPN and SVGIG (reference sequence). The V end was cut by 2 bases, the J end by 2 bases, with 10 bases between. This CDR3 is built from 14 residues. The CDR3 loop reads CAWSPVGGNQPQHF. DNA of the CDR3: TGTGCCTGGAGTCCCGTGGGGGGCAATCAGCCCCAGCATTTT.

This chain connects TRBV5-7 to TRBJ1-5; tentatively, D is TRBD1 (5 bases). Being an ORF, TRBV5-7 has a function that is uncertain. Deletions cut 7 bases from V and 1 base from J, with 27 bases between. The CDR3 consists of 19 residues. CDR3 region: CASGNHGTNTKPSNQPQHF. For the CDR3, the DNA is TGTGCCAGCGGAAACCACGGGACCAACACCAAGCCCAGCAATCAGCCCCAGCATTTT.

CDR3 in amino acids: CASSLVLQGTNTEAFF. The CDR3 DNA reads TGCGCCAGCAGCTTGGTTTTACAGGGAACCAACACTGAAGCTTTCTTT. V gene TRBV5-1 combines with J gene TRBJ1-1; weak D call: TRBD1 (6 bases). CDR1 is SGHRS and CDR2 is YFSETQ in the germline V gene. The ends were cut back, 0 bases at V and 2 bases at J, with 14 bases in the middle. This CDR3 contains 16 residues.

This clone was counted between two and nine times. The V call is TRBV10-3, the J call TRBJ2-2; 9 bases fit TRBD1. The germline V gene encodes CDR1 ENHRY and CDR2 SYGVKD. V lost 6 bases and J lost 5; bases outside the gene matches: 7. This CDR3 region has 15 residues. This chain's CDR3 is CAISQTGGDTGELFF. CDR3 DNA sequence: TGTGCCATCAGCCAGACAGGGGGAGATACCGGGGAGCTGTTTTTT.

The genes are TRBV29-1 and TRBJ2-3; D is possibly TRBD2 (7 bases). CDR1 is SQVTM and CDR2 is ANQGSEA in the germline V gene. The CDR3 length is 15 residues. Between the trimmed V and J ends, which lost 6 bases and 1 base, there was a span of 17 bases. CDR3 region: CSVLGGERGTDTQYF. The CDR3 nucleotides read TGCAGCGTCCTAGGGGGGGAAAGAGGCACAGATACGCAGTATTTT.

The V call is TRBV25-1, the J call TRBJ2-3; D ambiguous. V was trimmed by 2 bases and J by 4 bases, leaving 4 bases between them. CDR1 is MGHDK and CDR2 is SYGVNS in the germline V gene. The CDR3 sequence is 12 residues long. CDR3 in DNA: TGTGCCAGCAGTGAAGCAGCAGATACGCAGTATTTT. This encodes CASSEAADTQYF. The whole variable domain, filled in from reference TRBV25-1 and TRBJ2-3, reads EADIYQTPRYLVIGTGKKITLECSQTMGHDKMYWYQQDPGMELHLIHYSYGVNSTEKGDLSSESTVSRIRTEHFPLTLESARPSHTSQYLCASSEAADTQYFGPGTRLTVL.

V gene TRBV29-1 combines with J gene TRBJ2-3; 7 bases line up with TRBD1. Germline-derived CDR1 and CDR2 are SQVTM and ANQGSEA. V was pared by 6 bases and J by 4 bases, with 4 bases of the junction left unmatched. The CDR3 contains 12 residues. The CDR3 loop reads CSVRQGSDTQYF. The CDR3 DNA reads TGCAGCGTGCGACAGGGCTCAGATACGCAGTATTTT.

This chain links TRBV7-9 with TRBJ2-3; D may match TRBD1 or TRBD2 (6 bases each). Trimming left V 0 bases short and J 5 bases short, with 12 bases between. The germline V gene has CDR1 SEHNR and CDR2 FQNEAQ (reference sequence). The CDR3 has 15 residues. CDR3 protein: CASSLAGGSGDTQYF. For the CDR3, the DNA is TGTGCCAGCAGCTTAGCGGGGGGCTCTGGAGATACGCAGTATTTT.